The 4 T cell receptor beta chains listed next were all sequenced from one sample in a study of T cells in localized non-small cell lung cancer. Produced via immunoSEQ multiplex PCR; TCRdb's table is partial and in-frame only. Of tens of thousands of clones listed, 86% are singletons. Sequences were derived from peripheral blood, sampled before any cancer treatment. The receptors were gathered from a male donor aged 60 or older with stage III lung adenocarcinoma.

This chain links TRBV9 with TRBJ1-1, with no clear D. The CDR3 has 13 amino acids. Germline CDR1 is SGDLS and CDR2 is YYNGEE. Trimming shortened V by 0 bases and J by 1 base, and 4 bases separated the two germline ends. In nucleotides, the CDR3 is TGTGCCAGCAGCGTAGAGTGGAACACTGAAGCTTTCTTT. Translating it yields CASSVEWNTEAFF.

The V and J genes are TRBV19 and TRBJ2-5, with 9 bases that match TRBD1. Germline V lookup: CDR1 LNHDA, CDR2 SQIVND (reference sequence). Losses at the gene ends were 5 bases for V and 2 bases for J; bases not matched to a gene: 3. The CDR3 has 14 residues. CDR3 in DNA: TGTGCCAGTAGTCCACAGGGGGCGCAAGAGACCCAGTACTTC. This translates into CASSPQGAQETQYF.

The rearrangement links TRBV11-2 to TRBJ1-1, with unresolved D. CDR1 is SGHAT, CDR2 FQNNGV, per germline. Trimming shortened V by 2 bases and J by 1 base, and 8 bases separated the two germline ends. CDR3 length equals 14 residues. The DNA for the CDR3 is TGTGCCAGCAGCTTAAACGGACGGAACACTGAAGCTTTCTTT. Residues: CASSLNGRNTEAFF.

The V and J genes are TRBV19 and TRBJ2-2; TRBD1 matches 11 bases. The CDR3 runs to 16 residues. Per the germline V gene, CDR1 is LNHDA and CDR2 is SQIVND (reference sequence). The J segment lost 4 bases and the V segment lost 1 base, leaving 2 bases of the junction unmatched. The CDR3 sequence is CASSIGGTGGTGELFF. CDR3 coding DNA: TGTGCCAGTAGTATAGGCGGGACAGGGGGCACCGGGGAGCTGTTTTTT.